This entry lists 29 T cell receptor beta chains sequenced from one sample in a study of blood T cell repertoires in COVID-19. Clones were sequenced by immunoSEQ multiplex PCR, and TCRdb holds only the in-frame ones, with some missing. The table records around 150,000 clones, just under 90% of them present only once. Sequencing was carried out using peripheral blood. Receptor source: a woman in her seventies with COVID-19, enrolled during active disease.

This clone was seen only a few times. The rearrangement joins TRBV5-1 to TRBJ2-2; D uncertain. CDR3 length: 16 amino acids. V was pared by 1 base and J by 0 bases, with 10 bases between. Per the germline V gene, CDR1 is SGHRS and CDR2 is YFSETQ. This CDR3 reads CASSLNWQTNTGELFF. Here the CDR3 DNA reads TGCGCCAGCAGCTTGAATTGGCAGACGAACACCGGGGAGCTGTTTTTT.

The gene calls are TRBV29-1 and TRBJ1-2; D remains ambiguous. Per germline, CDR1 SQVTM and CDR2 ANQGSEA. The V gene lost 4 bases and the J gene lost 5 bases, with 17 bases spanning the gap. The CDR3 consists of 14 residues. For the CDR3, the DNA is TGCAGCGTTGGGTCTCAAGGCGGAGGGTATGGCTACACCTTC. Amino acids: CSVGSQGGGYGYTF.

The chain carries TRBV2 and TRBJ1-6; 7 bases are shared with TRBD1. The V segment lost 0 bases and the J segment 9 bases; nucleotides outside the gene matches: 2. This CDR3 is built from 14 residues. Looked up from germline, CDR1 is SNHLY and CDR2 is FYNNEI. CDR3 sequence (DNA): TGTGCCAGCAGTGAAGCAGGGGGCAGTTCACCCCTCCACTTT. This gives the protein CASSEAGGSSPLHF. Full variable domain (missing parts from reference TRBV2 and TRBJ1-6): EPEVTQTPSHQVTQMGQEVILRCVPISNHLYFYWYRQILGQKVEFLVSFYNNEISEKSEIFDDQFSVERPDGSNFTLKIRSTKLEDSAMYFCASSEAGGSSPLHFGNGTRLTVT.

The CDR3 DNA reads TGCGCCAGCAGCTCACGGCAGCCGCGAGCGGGGGAAACAGATACGCAGTATTTT. This gives the protein CASSSRQPRAGETDTQYF. J is TRBJ2-3 and V is TRBV4-1; 8 positions agree with TRBD2. CDR1 is MGHRA, CDR2 YSYEKL, per germline. V shed 5 bases and J 3 bases; nucleotides not matched to a gene: 16. CDR3 length: 18 amino acids.

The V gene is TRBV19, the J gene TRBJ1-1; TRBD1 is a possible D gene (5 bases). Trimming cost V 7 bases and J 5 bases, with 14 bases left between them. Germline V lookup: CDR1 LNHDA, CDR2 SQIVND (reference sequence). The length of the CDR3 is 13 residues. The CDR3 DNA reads TGTGCCAGTATGGGGGAGGGAAGAACTGAAGCTTTCTTT. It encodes CASMGEGRTEAFF.

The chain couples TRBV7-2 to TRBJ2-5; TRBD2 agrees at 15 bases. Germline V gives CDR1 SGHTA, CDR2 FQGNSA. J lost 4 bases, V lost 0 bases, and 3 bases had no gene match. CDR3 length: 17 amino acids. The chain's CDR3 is CASSLAGTSGGRETQYF. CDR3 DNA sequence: TGTGCCAGCAGCTTAGCCGGGACTAGCGGGGGGAGAGAGACCCAGTACTTC. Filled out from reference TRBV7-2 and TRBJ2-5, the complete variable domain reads GAGVSQSPSNKVTEKGKDVELRCDPISGHTALYWYRQSLGQGLEFLIYFQGNSAPDKSGLPSDRFSAERTGGSVSTLTIQRTQQEDSAVYLCASSLAGTSGGRETQYFGPGTRLLVL.

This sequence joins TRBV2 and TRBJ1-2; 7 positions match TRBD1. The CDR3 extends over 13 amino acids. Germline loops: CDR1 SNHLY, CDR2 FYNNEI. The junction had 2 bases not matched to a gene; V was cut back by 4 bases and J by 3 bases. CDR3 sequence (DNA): TGTGCCAGCAGTGGAGGACAGGACTATGGCTACACCTTC. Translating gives CASSGGQDYGYTF.

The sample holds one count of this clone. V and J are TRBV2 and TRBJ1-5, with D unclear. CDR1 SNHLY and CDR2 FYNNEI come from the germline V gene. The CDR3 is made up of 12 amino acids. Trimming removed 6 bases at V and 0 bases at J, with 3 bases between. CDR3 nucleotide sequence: TGTGCCAGCAGGGCTAGCAATCAGCCCCAGCATTTT. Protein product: CASRASNQPQHF.

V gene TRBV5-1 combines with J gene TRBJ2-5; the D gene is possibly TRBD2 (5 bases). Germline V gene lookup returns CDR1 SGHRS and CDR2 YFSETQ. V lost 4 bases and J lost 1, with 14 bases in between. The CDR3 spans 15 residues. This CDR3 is CASSEQARAQETQYF. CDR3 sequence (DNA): TGCGCCAGCAGCGAGCAGGCGAGGGCCCAAGAGACCCAGTACTTC.

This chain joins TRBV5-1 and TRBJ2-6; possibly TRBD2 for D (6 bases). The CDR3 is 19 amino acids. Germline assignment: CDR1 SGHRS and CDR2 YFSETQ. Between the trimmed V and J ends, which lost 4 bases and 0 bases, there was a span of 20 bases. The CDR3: CASSRTPPGRSSGANVLTF. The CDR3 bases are TGCGCCAGCAGCAGAACCCCTCCCGGGAGAAGCTCTGGGGCCAACGTCCTGACTTTC.

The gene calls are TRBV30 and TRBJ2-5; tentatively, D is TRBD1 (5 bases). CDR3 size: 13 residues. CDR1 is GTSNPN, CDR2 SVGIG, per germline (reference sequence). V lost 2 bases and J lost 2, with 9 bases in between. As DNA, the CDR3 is TGTGCCTGGAGTTTCAACAGGCAAGAGACCCAGTACTTC. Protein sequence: CAWSFNRQETQYF.

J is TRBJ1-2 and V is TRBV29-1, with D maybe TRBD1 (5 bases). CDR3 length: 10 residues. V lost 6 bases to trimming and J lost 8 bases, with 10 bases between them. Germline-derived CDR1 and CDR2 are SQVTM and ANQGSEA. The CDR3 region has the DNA TGCAGCGTAAGGGGTAACGGCTACACCTTC. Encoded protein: CSVRGNGYTF.

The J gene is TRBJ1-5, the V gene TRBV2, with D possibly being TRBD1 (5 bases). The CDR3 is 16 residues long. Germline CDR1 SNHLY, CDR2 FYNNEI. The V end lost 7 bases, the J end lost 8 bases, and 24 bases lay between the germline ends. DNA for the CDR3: TGTGCCAGCAATGGGGGGGAAGTGGGGCCCGTGAAGCCCCAGCATTTT. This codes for CASNGGEVGPVKPQHF.

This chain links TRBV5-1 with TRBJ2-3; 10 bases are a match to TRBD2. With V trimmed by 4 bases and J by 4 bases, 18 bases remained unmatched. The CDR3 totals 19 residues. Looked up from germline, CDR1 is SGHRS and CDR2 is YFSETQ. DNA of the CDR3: TGCGCCAGCAGCCGCGAATTGGCTAGCGGGGGCTCGGAGGCAGATACGCAGTATTTT. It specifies CASSRELASGGSEADTQYF.

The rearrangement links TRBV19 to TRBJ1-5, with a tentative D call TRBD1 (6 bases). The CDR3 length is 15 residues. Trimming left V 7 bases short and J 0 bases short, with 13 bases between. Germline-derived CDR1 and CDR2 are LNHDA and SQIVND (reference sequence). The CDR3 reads CASTTTGYSNQPQHF. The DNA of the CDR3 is TGTGCCAGTACCACGACAGGTTATAGCAATCAGCCCCAGCATTTT.

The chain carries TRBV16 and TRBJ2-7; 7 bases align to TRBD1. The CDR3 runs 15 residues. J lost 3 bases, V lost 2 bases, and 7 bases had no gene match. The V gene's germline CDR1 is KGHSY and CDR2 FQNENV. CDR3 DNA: TGTGCCAGCAGCCAAACCCGGGACAGCGGCTACGAGCAGTACTTC. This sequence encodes CASSQTRDSGYEQYF. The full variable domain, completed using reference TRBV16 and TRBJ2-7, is GEEVAQTPKHLVRGEGQKAKLYCAPIKGHSYVFWYQQVLKNEFKFLISFQNENVFDETGMPKERFSAKCLPNSPCSLEIQATKLEDSAVYFCASSQTRDSGYEQYFGPGTRLTVT.

CDR3 protein: CASSFGTPNTGELFF. CDR3 nucleotide sequence: TGCGCCAGCAGCTTCGGGACACCTAACACCGGGGAGCTGTTTTTT. The chain employs TRBV5-1 and TRBJ2-2, with D perhaps matching TRBD1 (6 bases). Germline lookup yields CDR1 SGHRS and CDR2 YFSETQ. The CDR3 sequence is 15 residues long. V was cut by 2 bases and J by 2 bases, with 10 bases left in between. Variable domain in full (rest from reference TRBV5-1 and TRBJ2-2): KAGVTQTPRYLIKTRGQQVTLSCSPISGHRSVSWYQQTPGQGLQFLFEYFSETQRNKGNFPGRFSGRQFSNSRSEMNVSTLELGDSALYLCASSFGTPNTGELFFGEGSRLTVL.

The CDR3 sequence is CASSPDRALMGNQPQHF. CDR3 coding DNA: TGCGCCAGCAGCCCGGACAGGGCACTGATGGGCAATCAGCCCCAGCATTTT. The chain employs TRBV4-1 and TRBJ1-5, with 8 positions matching TRBD1. The CDR3 contains 17 residues. The V segment lost 4 bases and the J segment 2 bases; nucleotides outside the gene matches: 10. The germline V gene has CDR1 MGHRA and CDR2 YSYEKL.

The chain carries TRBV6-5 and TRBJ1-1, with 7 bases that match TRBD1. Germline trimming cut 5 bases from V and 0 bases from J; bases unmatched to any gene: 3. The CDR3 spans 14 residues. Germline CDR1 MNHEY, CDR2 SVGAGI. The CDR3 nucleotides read TGTGCCAGCAGTAACAGGGGTATGAACACTGAAGCTTTCTTT. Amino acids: CASSNRGMNTEAFF.

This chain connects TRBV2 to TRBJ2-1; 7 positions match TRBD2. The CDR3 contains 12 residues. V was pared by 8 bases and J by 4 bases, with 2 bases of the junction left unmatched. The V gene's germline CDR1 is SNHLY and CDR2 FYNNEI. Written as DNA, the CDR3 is TGTGCCAGCGCTAGCGGTTACAATGAGCAGTTCTTC. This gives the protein CASASGYNEQFF.

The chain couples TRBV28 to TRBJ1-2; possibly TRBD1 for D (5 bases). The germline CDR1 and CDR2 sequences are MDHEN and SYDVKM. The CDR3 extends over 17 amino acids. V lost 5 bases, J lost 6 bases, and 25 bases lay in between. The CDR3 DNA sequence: TGTGCCAGCAGTCCACTCCGGGGCAGGGAGGGGTGGAATGGCTACACCTTC. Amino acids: CASSPLRGREGWNGYTF.

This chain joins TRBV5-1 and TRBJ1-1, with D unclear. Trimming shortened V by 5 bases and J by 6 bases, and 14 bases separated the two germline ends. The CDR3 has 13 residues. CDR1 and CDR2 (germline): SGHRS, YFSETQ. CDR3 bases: TGCGCCAGCAGATTATCAGGTCAAGCTGAAGCTTTCTTT. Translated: CASRLSGQAEAFF.

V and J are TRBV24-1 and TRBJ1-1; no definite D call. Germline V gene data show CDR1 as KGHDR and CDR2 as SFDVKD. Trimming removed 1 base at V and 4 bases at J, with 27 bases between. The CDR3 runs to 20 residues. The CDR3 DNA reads TGTGCCACCAGTGATTTCAAAAATACGCACCGATCGGGTTCCGGCACTGAAGCTTTCTTT. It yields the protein CATSDFKNTHRSGSGTEAFF.

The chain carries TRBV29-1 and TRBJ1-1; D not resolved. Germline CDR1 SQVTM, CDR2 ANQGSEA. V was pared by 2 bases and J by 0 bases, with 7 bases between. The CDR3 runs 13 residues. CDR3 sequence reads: CSVEQSMNTEAFF. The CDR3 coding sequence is TGCAGCGTTGAACAGTCCATGAACACTGAAGCTTTCTTT.

The CDR3 is CASSEQQGGYGYTF. The CDR3 coding sequence is TGTGCCAGCAGTGAACAGCAGGGCGGCTATGGCTACACCTTC. The chain recombines TRBV2 with TRBJ1-2, with D perhaps TRBD1 (5 bases). Trimming cost V 2 bases and J 4 bases, with 11 bases left between them. The CDR3 has 14 residues. Germline CDR1 is SNHLY and CDR2 is FYNNEI.

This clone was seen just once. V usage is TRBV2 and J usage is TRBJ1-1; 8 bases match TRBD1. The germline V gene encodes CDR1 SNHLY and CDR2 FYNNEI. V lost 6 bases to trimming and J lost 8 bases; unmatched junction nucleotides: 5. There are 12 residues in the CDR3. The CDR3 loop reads CASRRQGSEAFF. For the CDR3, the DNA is TGTGCCAGCAGACGACAGGGGTCAGAAGCTTTCTTT.

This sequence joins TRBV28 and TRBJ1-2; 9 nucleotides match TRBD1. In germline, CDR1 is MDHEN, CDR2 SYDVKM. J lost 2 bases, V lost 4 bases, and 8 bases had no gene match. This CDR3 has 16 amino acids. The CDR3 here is CASSSHPGQGNYGYTF. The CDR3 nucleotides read TGTGCCAGCAGTTCCCACCCCGGACAGGGGAACTATGGCTACACCTTC.

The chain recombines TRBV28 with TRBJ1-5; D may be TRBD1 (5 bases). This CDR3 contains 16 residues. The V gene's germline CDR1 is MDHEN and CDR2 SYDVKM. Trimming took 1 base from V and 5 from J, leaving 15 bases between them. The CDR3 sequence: CASSLYVLWGDQPQHF. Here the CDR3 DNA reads TGTGCCAGCAGTTTATATGTTCTCTGGGGCGATCAGCCCCAGCATTTT. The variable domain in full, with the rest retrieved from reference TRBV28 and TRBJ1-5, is DVKVTQSSRYLVKRTGEKVFLECVQDMDHENMFWYRQDPGLGLRLIYFSYDVKMKEKGDIPEGYSVSREKKERFSLILESASTNQTSMYLCASSLYVLWGDQPQHFGDGTRLSIL.

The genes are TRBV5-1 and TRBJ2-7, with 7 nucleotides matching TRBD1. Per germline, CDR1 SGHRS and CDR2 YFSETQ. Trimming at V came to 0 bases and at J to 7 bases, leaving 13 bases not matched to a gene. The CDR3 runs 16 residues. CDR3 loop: CASSLASTGDYVEQYF. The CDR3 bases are TGCGCCAGCAGCTTGGCATCCACAGGGGATTACGTTGAGCAGTACTTC.